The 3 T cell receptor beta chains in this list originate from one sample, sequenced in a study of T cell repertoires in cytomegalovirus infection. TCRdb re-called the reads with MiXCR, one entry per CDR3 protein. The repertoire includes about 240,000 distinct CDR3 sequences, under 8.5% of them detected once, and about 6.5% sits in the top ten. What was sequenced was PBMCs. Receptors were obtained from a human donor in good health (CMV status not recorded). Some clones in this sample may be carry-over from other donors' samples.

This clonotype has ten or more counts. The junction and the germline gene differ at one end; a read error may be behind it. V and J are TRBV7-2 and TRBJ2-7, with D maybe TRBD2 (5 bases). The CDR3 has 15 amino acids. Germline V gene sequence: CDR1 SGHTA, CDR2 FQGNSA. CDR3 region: CASSLEFGLSFEQYF. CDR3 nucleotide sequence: TGTGCCAGCAGCTTAGAGTTCGGACTTTCCTTCGAGCAGTACTTC.

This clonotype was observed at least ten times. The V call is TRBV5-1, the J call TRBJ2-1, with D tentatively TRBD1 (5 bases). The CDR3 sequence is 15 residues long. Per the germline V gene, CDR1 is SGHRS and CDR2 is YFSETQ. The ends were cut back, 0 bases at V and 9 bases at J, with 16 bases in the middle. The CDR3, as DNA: TGCGCCAGCAGCTTGGAATCTGGCAGGGAAGCTGAGCAGTTCTTC. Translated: CASSLESGREAEQFF.

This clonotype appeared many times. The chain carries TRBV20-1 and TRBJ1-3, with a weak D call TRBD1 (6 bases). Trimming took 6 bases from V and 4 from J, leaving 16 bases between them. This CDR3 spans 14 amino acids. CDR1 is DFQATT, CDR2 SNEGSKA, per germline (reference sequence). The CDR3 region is CSATGHGSGNTIYF. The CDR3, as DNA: TGCAGTGCCACGGGACACGGCTCGGGAAACACCATATATTTT.